This passage covers 7 T cell receptor beta chains from one sample sequenced in a study of Graves' ophthalmopathy and Graves' hyperthyroidism. RNA served as the template for amplifying TCR beta CDR3 regions. First-round RT-PCR used HTBI primers; second-round multiplex PCR followed. TCRdb processed the multiplex PCR reads anew with MiXCR; each CDR3 protein has one entry. The sample has some 360,000 distinct CDR3 sequences, about a sixth seen once. Material: peripheral blood. The origin of the receptors is an adult woman with stable Graves' hyperthyroidism.

This chain joins TRBV6-5 and TRBJ1-2; D not certain. V lost 3 bases and J lost 3, with 5 bases in between. This CDR3 spans 12 amino acids. CDR1 is MNHEY and CDR2 is SVGAGI in the germline V gene. CDR3: CASSYNDYGYTF. The CDR3 DNA follows: TGTGCCAGCAGTTATAACGACTATGGCTACACCTTC.

V and J are TRBV28 and TRBJ2-7; 10 bases are shared with TRBD1. Germline CDR1 MDHEN, CDR2 SYDVKM. This CDR3 contains 13 residues. V shed 6 bases, J shed 5 bases, and the junction held 4 bases outside the gene matches. The CDR3 here is CASRGQGSNEQYF. The DNA of the CDR3 is TGTGCCAGCAGGGGACAGGGGTCAAACGAGCAGTACTTC.

This clonotype has at least ten counts. The V and J genes are TRBV6-5 and TRBJ1-6; no clear D. CDR1 and CDR2 (germline): MNHEY, SVGAGI. There are 15 residues in the CDR3. V lost 0 bases and J lost 0, with 3 bases in between. CDR3 sequence reads: CASSYSISYNSPLHF. Written as DNA, the CDR3 is TGTGCCAGCAGTTACTCGATCTCCTATAATTCACCCCTCCACTTT.

This chain joins TRBV12-3 or TRBV12-4 and TRBJ2-2, with D tentatively TRBD1 (6 bases). V lost 6 bases, J lost 3 bases, and 11 bases lay in between. This CDR3 has 14 residues. The CDR3 DNA reads TGTGCCAGCAGGAAACAGGGAGACACCGGGGAGCTGTTTTTT. It yields the protein CASRKQGDTGELFF.

The table lists this clonotype with many counts. This chain uses TRBV27 with TRBJ2-4, with D hard to call. Germline assignment: CDR1 MNHEY and CDR2 SMNVEV (reference sequence). Trimming removed 6 bases at V and 0 bases at J, with 9 bases between. The length of the CDR3 is 14 residues. The CDR3 DNA is TGTGCCAGCAGGCCTGCTCTAGCCAAAAACATTCAGTACTTC. Amino acids: CASRPALAKNIQYF.

Ten or more counts support this clonotype. The V call is TRBV29-1, the J call TRBJ2-7, with 8 bases lining up with TRBD2. The V and J ends lost 7 bases and 1 base, in that order; junction bases with no gene match: 12. The CDR3 is 15 residues long. Germline assignment: CDR1 SQVTM and CDR2 ANQGSEA. CDR3 sequence reads: CSAEASGSGSYEQYF. DNA of the CDR3: TGCAGCGCCGAGGCAAGCGGGAGTGGGTCCTACGAGCAGTACTTC.

V usage is TRBV29-1 and J usage is TRBJ2-7, with TRBD2 identical over 12 bases. CDR3 length: 15 residues. CDR1 and CDR2 (germline): SQVTM, ANQGSEA. V shed 2 bases and J 3 bases; nucleotides not matched to a gene: 5. As DNA, the CDR3 is TGCAGCGTTGAAACTAGCGGGAGGAGTGACTACGAGCAGTACTTC. It translates to CSVETSGRSDYEQYF.